This entry describes one TCR beta chain. Its antigen is as yet unknown. This entry is derived from a study of cytomegalovirus exposure and HLA in healthy donors. Overall study results and limits: Analysis was performed later, and it showed HLA-associated TCR beta chains to be more clonally expanded than equally common others.

Primers included in the PCR were 60 Vbeta and 13 Jbeta primers. Some clones are missing from TCRdb's copy, which holds only in-frame ones; the method was immunoSEQ multiplex PCR. The sample consists of approximately 170,000 clones, around 81% of them appearing once. The V gene's germline CDR1 is SGHTA and CDR2 FQGNSA. The CDR3 is 13 amino acids. Trimming took 5 bases from V and 6 from J, leaving 13 bases between them. Nominal health characterized the donors when sampled, though unrecorded immune exposures were likely. The clonotype comes from a man aged 40-49 years in good health and CMV-seronegative. The sample taken for sequencing was PBMCs. V and J are TRBV7-2 and TRBJ1-2, with D uncertain. The CDR3 sequence is CASSPGREDGYTF. For the CDR3, the DNA is TGTGCCAGCAGCCCCGGGAGGGAAGATGGCTACACCTTC.